Each of the 27 T cell receptor beta chains below was sequenced from the same sample in a study of blood T cell repertoires in COVID-19. Only in-frame clones appear in the TCRdb table, and some are missing; sequencing was by immunoSEQ multiplex PCR. Found here are approximately 210,000 clones, roughly four fifths of them singletons; the top ten hold 15%. Material for sequencing was PBMCs or T cells enriched from blood (not recorded which). The receptors stem from a man aged 40-50 years who had recovered from COVID-19.

Concerning this clone itself: In the same sample, other DNA sequences code for this CDR3. The chain employs TRBV12-3 or TRBV12-4 and TRBJ1-1; D is unclear. Deletions cut 5 bases from V and 7 bases from J, with 8 bases between. The CDR3 length is 11 residues. CDR3 bases: TGTGCCAGCAGTCTTGGAGGTGAAGCTTTCTTT. Translating it yields CASSLGGEAFF.

The chain is built from TRBV27 and TRBJ1-2; TRBD1 agrees at 9 bases. Germline trimming cut 6 bases from V and 0 bases from J; bases unmatched to any gene: 5. Germline CDR1 reads MNHEY; CDR2 reads SMNVEV (reference sequence). There are 15 residues in the CDR3. DNA for the CDR3: TGTGCCAGCAGGTTACAGGGGGCAGCTAACTATGGCTACACCTTC. Amino acids: CASRLQGAANYGYTF.

V gene TRBV3-1 (or the pseudogene TRBV3-2) combines with J gene TRBJ2-3; D possibly corresponds to TRBD2 (6 bases). The germline V and J ends were trimmed by 5 bases and 6 bases, with 18 bases remaining between them. CDR1 and CDR2 from the germline V gene are LGHDT and YNNKEL (reference sequence). The CDR3 has 15 amino acids. CDR3 sequence: CASSGSGNPWDTQYF. The CDR3 DNA is TGTGCCAGCAGCGGTAGCGGCAACCCCTGGGATACGCAGTATTTT.

The CDR3 loop reads CASRAGGIMNTEAFF. CDR3 sequence (DNA): TGCGCCAGCAGGGCAGGGGGGATAATGAACACTGAAGCTTTCTTT. V usage is TRBV5-1 and J usage is TRBJ1-1; 7 bases match TRBD1. CDR3 length: 15 residues. V lost 5 bases and J lost 0; bases outside the gene matches: 7. Per germline, CDR1 SGHRS and CDR2 YFSETQ. The full variable domain, completed using reference TRBV5-1 and TRBJ1-1, is KAGVTQTPRYLIKTRGQQVTLSCSPISGHRSVSWYQQTPGQGLQFLFEYFSETQRNKGNFPGRFSGRQFSNSRSEMNVSTLELGDSALYLCASRAGGIMNTEAFFGQGTRLTVV.

The J gene is TRBJ2-3, the V gene TRBV7-3, with TRBD2 matching over 7 bases. The germline V gene encodes CDR1 SGHTA and CDR2 FQGTGA. Unmatched junction bases numbered 4, after V lost 1 base and J lost 3 bases. The length of the CDR3 is 15 residues. DNA for the CDR3: TGTGCCAGCAGCTTAATGGCGGGGGTGACAGATACGCAGTATTTT. Its protein product is CASSLMAGVTDTQYF. Complete variable domain (other parts from reference TRBV7-3 and TRBJ2-3): GAGVSQTPSNKVTEKGKYVELRCDPISGHTALYWYRQSLGQGPEFLIYFQGTGAADDSGLPNDRFFAVRPEGSVSTLKIQRTERGDSAVYLCASSLMAGVTDTQYFGPGTRLTVL.

The chain couples TRBV5-5 to TRBJ1-2; unclear D gene. This CDR3 has 14 residues. The germline V gene encodes CDR1 SGHKS and CDR2 YYEKEE (reference sequence). The V end was cut by 0 bases, the J end by 1 base, with 7 bases between. The CDR3 coding sequence is TGTGCCAGCAGCTTGGCGGGGAGTAACTATGGCTACACCTTC. Amino acids: CASSLAGSNYGYTF.

CDR3 bases: TGTGCCAGCAGTTTGGGGGGGGCCACTGAAGCTTTCTTT. Amino acids: CASSLGGATEAFF. The rearrangement uses TRBV27 and TRBJ1-1; a possible D gene is TRBD1 (6 bases). Germline values: CDR1 MNHEY, CDR2 SMNVEV (reference sequence). Deletions cut 3 bases from V and 4 bases from J, with 9 bases between. The CDR3 totals 13 residues.

The gene calls are TRBV5-1 and TRBJ2-1, with TRBD1 matching 7 bases. Germline CDR1 and CDR2: SGHRS and YFSETQ. The V gene end was trimmed by 0 bases and the J gene end by 7 bases; junction bases not matched to a gene: 7. The CDR3 is made up of 15 amino acids. CDR3 in DNA: TGCGCCAGCAGCTTGGGAGGGGGCGATCGGAATGAGCAGTTCTTC. Translation: CASSLGGGDRNEQFF.

CDR3 sequence: CASSLSGISTIYF. The CDR3 nucleotides are TGTGCCAGCAGTTTGAGCGGGATCTCCACCATATATTTT. V is TRBV12-3 or TRBV12-4 and J is TRBJ1-3; D is uncertain. This CDR3 has 13 amino acids. The ends were cut back, 3 bases at V and 9 bases at J, with 12 bases in the middle.

The rearrangement uses TRBV2 and TRBJ1-1; unclear D gene. In germline, CDR1 is SNHLY, CDR2 FYNNEI. V was trimmed by 4 bases and J by 3 bases, leaving 12 bases between them. The CDR3 is 14 amino acids. The chain's CDR3 is CASSAGSSDTEAFF. In DNA, the CDR3 is TGTGCCAGCAGTGCCGGGAGCTCCGACACTGAAGCTTTCTTT.

Here the CDR3 reads CASSEQGGSYNSPLHF. The CDR3 coding sequence is TGTGCCAGCAGTGAACAGGGAGGCTCCTATAATTCACCCCTCCACTTT. The rearrangement uses TRBV2 and TRBJ1-6; possibly TRBD1 for D (5 bases). V lost 2 bases and J 0 bases, leaving 8 bases between the germline ends. In germline, CDR1 is SNHLY, CDR2 FYNNEI. The CDR3 runs 16 residues. The complete variable domain, with remaining parts taken from reference TRBV2 and TRBJ1-6, reads EPEVTQTPSHQVTQMGQEVILRCVPISNHLYFYWYRQILGQKVEFLVSFYNNEISEKSEIFDDQFSVERPDGSNFTLKIRSTKLEDSAMYFCASSEQGGSYNSPLHFGNGTRLTVT.

J is TRBJ2-3 and V is TRBV4-1; perhaps TRBD2 as D (5 bases). This CDR3 is built from 17 residues. The V gene lost 1 base and the J gene lost 3 bases, with 17 bases spanning the gap. Germline CDR1 and CDR2: MGHRA and YSYEKL. CDR3 loop: CASSQGPRGMVTDTQYF. Here the CDR3 DNA reads TGCGCCAGCAGCCAAGGCCCCCGAGGGATGGTGACAGATACGCAGTATTTT.

The chain joins TRBV7-2 to TRBJ2-1; TRBD2 is a possible D gene (6 bases). Trimming took off 5 bases at V and 6 bases at J, with 14 bases between the two ends. Germline V gene sequence: CDR1 SGHTA, CDR2 FQGNSA. The CDR3 is made up of 14 amino acids. In nucleotides, the CDR3 is TGTGCCAGCAGCCCCGGGACTCGTACCAATGAGCAGTTCTTC. Translation gives CASSPGTRTNEQFF.

The chain carries TRBV7-2 and TRBJ2-1; 8 nucleotides line up with TRBD2. Germline loops: CDR1 SGHTA, CDR2 FQGNSA. V dropped 4 bases and J dropped 7; count of bases not matched to a gene: 15. CDR3 length equals 17 residues. The CDR3 is CASSSRAQRGFWNEQFF. CDR3 bases: TGTGCCAGCAGCTCCCGGGCCCAGCGGGGGTTTTGGAATGAGCAGTTCTTC.

The CDR3 nucleotides read TGTGCCAGCAGCCCCCCCTCTCCAGGGAACACTGAAGCTTTCTTT. Translation gives CASSPPSPGNTEAFF. This sequence joins TRBV11-2 and TRBJ1-1, with D unclear. CDR1 and CDR2 from the germline V gene are SGHAT and FQNNGV. This CDR3 is built from 15 residues. V dropped 5 bases and J dropped 1 base, with 14 bases sitting between them. The whole variable domain, filled in from reference TRBV11-2 and TRBJ1-1, reads EAGVAQSPRYKIIEKRQSVAFWCNPISGHATLYWYQQILGQGPKLLIQFQNNGVVDDSQLPKDRFSAERLKGVDSTLKIQPAKLEDSAVYLCASSPPSPGNTEAFFGQGTRLTVV.

The chain joins TRBV28 to TRBJ1-2; 7 bases agree with TRBD1. The V segment lost 7 bases and the J segment 7 bases; nucleotides outside the gene matches: 6. In germline, CDR1 is MDHEN, CDR2 SYDVKM. This CDR3 has 12 residues. This CDR3 is CASIRGGAGYTF. In DNA form, the CDR3 reads TGTGCCAGCATTCGAGGGGGCGCTGGCTACACCTTC.

This sequence joins TRBV5-1 and TRBJ1-4; no firm D call. CDR3 length: 15 residues. The germline V and J ends were trimmed by 0 bases and 0 bases, with 6 bases remaining between them. Germline V gene data show CDR1 as SGHRS and CDR2 as YFSETQ. The CDR3 DNA follows: TGCGCCAGCAGCTTGGTCCCGGCAACTAATGAAAAACTGTTTTTT. Translation: CASSLVPATNEKLFF. Looking up the rest from reference TRBV5-1 and TRBJ1-4 gives the full variable domain: KAGVTQTPRYLIKTRGQQVTLSCSPISGHRSVSWYQQTPGQGLQFLFEYFSETQRNKGNFPGRFSGRQFSNSRSEMNVSTLELGDSALYLCASSLVPATNEKLFFGSGTQLSVL.

This clone was seen just once. This chain links TRBV5-6 with TRBJ1-1; D is undetermined. V was trimmed by 0 bases and J by 0 bases, leaving 6 bases between them. CDR1 and CDR2 from the germline V gene are SGHDT and YYEEEE. The CDR3 consists of 14 residues. The CDR3, as DNA: TGTGCCAGCAGCTTGGTAACAGTGAACACTGAAGCTTTCTTT. Its protein is CASSLVTVNTEAFF.

The CDR3, as DNA: TGTGCCACCAGTGATTCGACAGGTCCCGGTTTGGGCTATGGCTACACCTTC. The encoded protein is CATSDSTGPGLGYGYTF. The chain has TRBV24-1 and TRBJ1-2; tentatively, D is TRBD1 (6 bases). Trimming removed 2 bases from V and 4 bases from J, with 19 bases in between. Germline V lookup: CDR1 KGHDR, CDR2 SFDVKD. The CDR3 has 17 residues.

The gene calls are TRBV25-1 and TRBJ2-7; TRBD1 matches 7 bases. This CDR3 has 15 amino acids. After removal of 4 bases from V and 0 bases from J, the junction contained 6 bases not matched to a gene. CDR1 is MGHDK and CDR2 is SYGVNS in the germline V gene. CDR3 region: CASSATGTSSYEQYF. The CDR3 DNA follows: TGTGCCAGCAGTGCGACAGGGACCTCCTCCTACGAGCAGTACTTC.

The chain links TRBV11-2 to TRBJ2-5; D perhaps matches TRBD1 (6 bases). The V gene's germline CDR1 is SGHAT and CDR2 FQNNGV. V shed 3 bases and J shed 2 bases, with 7 bases lying between them. This CDR3 is 13 amino acids long. CDR3 sequence (DNA): TGTGCCAGCAGCTTTGGACAGCAAGAGACCCAGTACTTC. Translation gives CASSFGQQETQYF.

V gene TRBV30 combines with J gene TRBJ2-1; 7 positions agree with TRBD2. The V gene's germline CDR1 is GTSNPN and CDR2 SVGIG (reference sequence). The CDR3 consists of 14 residues. V dropped 0 bases and J dropped 7; count of bases not matched to a gene: 6. The CDR3, as DNA: TGTGCCTGGAGTGTAGGTCTAGCGGAAAATGAGCAGTTCTTC. Protein product: CAWSVGLAENEQFF.

This clone was observed a few times. The chain joins TRBV9 to TRBJ2-5, with 7 bases aligning to TRBD1. CDR1 is SGDLS, CDR2 YYNGEE, per germline. This CDR3 contains 12 residues. The V segment lost 4 bases and the J segment 4 bases; nucleotides outside the gene matches: 1. CDR3 bases: TGTGCCAGCAGCCCAGGGGGAGAGACCCAGTACTTC. It is translated as CASSPGGETQYF.

This clone was found once. V usage is TRBV7-2 and J usage is TRBJ2-5; 8 positions match TRBD2. The CDR3 consists of 14 residues. Germline CDR1 reads SGHTA; CDR2 reads FQGNSA. The V and J ends lost 4 bases and 5 bases, in that order; junction bases with no gene match: 6. For the CDR3, the DNA is TGTGCCAGCAGCTCCCCGACTAGCGCGGAGACCCAGTACTTC. It codes for CASSSPTSAETQYF. The whole variable domain, filled in from reference TRBV7-2 and TRBJ2-5, reads GAGVSQSPSNKVTEKGKDVELRCDPISGHTALYWYRQSLGQGLEFLIYFQGNSAPDKSGLPSDRFSAERTGGSVSTLTIQRTQQEDSAVYLCASSSPTSAETQYFGPGTRLLVL.

This clone was detected once. One junction end does not reproduce the germline sequence, and a read error may be involved. The chain joins TRBV9 to TRBJ1-5; TRBD1 might be the D (6 bases). The CDR3 is 14 amino acids. Germline V CDR1 and CDR2: SGDLS, YYNGEE. The CDR3 is CAGSEDSLYQPQHF. DNA for the CDR3: TGTGCCGGCAGCGAGGACAGCCTATATCAGCCCCAGCATTTT.

The rearrangement joins TRBV11-2 to TRBJ1-5; no reliable D call. This CDR3 has 13 residues. CDR1 is SGHAT, CDR2 FQNNGV, per germline. V was shortened by 2 bases and J by 5 bases, with 7 bases between the two germline ends. In nucleotides, the CDR3 is TGTGCCAGCAGCTTACGGTTGGATCAGCCCCAGCATTTT. Translation: CASSLRLDQPQHF.

The rearrangement links TRBV5-4 to TRBJ2-2, with a possible D match to TRBD1 (6 bases). Germline CDR1 is SGHNT and CDR2 is YYREEE (reference sequence). Trimming took 2 bases from V and 6 from J, leaving 11 bases between them. The CDR3 consists of 14 residues. CDR3 region: CASSFGQNPGELFF. In DNA, the CDR3 is TGTGCCAGCAGCTTTGGACAGAATCCCGGGGAGCTGTTTTTT.